Listed below are T cell receptor beta chains from one sample, sequenced in a study of shared clonotypes between healthy human individuals. TCRdb keeps only in-frame clones here, not all; method: immunoSEQ multiplex PCR. The data contain fewer than 1.8 million clones, 98% of them singletons. Sample: naive CD4+ T cells sorted from blood. The receptor set was obtained from a young man in good health. CDR3s include the opening cysteine and the closing phenylalanine or tryptophan. D genes are given only for firm matches.

d_gene	j_gene	v_gene	CDR3aa	CDR3nt
-	TRBJ2-1	TRBV29-1	CSVEDRASVSEQFF	TGCAGCGTTGAAGATAGGGCTAGCGTGAGTGAGCAGTTCTTC
-	TRBJ1-3	TRBV7-9	CASSLDFSGNTIYF	TGTGCCAGCAGCTTAGACTTCTCTGGAAACACCATATATTTT
-	TRBJ2-4	TRBV4-2	CASSQEGRLAKNIQYF	TGTGCCAGCAGCCAAGAAGGAAGACTAGCCAAAAACATTCAGTACTTC
TRBD1	TRBJ1-1	TRBV19	CASSVYRGRNTEAFF	TGTGCCAGTAGTGTATACAGGGGGCGGAACACTGAAGCTTTCTTT
TRBD2	TRBJ2-7	TRBV5-1	CASSLGSGAHYEQYF	TGCGCCAGCAGCTTGGGTAGCGGGGCTCACTACGAGCAGTACTTC
-	TRBJ1-5	TRBV28	CASIVAGWNSNQPQHF	TGTGCCAGTATAGTGGCAGGGTGGAATAGCAATCAGCCCCAGCATTTT
-	TRBJ2-7	TRBV28	CASSLGGGSYQDYEQYF	TGTGCCAGCAGTTTAGGGGGAGGCTCCTATCAGGATTACGAGCAGTACTTC
TRBD2	TRBJ2-7	TRBV7-8	CASSPVRLAGRYEQYF	TGTGCCAGCAGCCCAGTTCGACTAGCGGGAAGGTACGAGCAGTACTTC
-	TRBJ1-2	TRBV30	CAWSVVGNYGYTF	TGTGCCTGGAGTGTAGTGGGGAACTATGGCTACACCTTC
TRBD1	TRBJ1-1	TRBV7-2	CASSFTGQLSEAFF	TGTGCCAGCAGCTTTACGGGACAGCTTTCTGAAGCTTTCTTT